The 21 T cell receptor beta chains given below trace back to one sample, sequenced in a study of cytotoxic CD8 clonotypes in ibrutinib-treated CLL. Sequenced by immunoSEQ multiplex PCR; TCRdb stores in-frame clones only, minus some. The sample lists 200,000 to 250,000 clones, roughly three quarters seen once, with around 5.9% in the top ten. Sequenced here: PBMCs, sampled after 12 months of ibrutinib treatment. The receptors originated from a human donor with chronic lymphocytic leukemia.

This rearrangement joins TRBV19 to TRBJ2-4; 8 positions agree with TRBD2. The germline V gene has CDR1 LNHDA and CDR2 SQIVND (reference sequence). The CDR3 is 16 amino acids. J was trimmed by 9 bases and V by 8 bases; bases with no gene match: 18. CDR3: CASAEAGGHSRGIQYF. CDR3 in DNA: TGTGCCAGTGCGGAGGCGGGAGGCCACTCTCGGGGCATTCAGTACTTC.

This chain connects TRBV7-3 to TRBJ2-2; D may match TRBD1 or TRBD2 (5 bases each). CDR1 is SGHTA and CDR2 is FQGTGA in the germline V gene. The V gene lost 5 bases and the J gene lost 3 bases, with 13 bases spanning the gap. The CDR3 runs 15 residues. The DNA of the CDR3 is TGTGCCAGCAGCCCCCGGGGCCCGGACACCGGGGAGCTGTTTTTT. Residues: CASSPRGPDTGELFF.

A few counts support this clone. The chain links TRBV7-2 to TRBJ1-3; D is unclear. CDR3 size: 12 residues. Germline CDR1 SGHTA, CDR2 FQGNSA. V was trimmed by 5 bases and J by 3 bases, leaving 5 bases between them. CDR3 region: CASSPFGNTIYF. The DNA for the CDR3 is TGTGCCAGCAGCCCCTTTGGAAACACCATATATTTT.

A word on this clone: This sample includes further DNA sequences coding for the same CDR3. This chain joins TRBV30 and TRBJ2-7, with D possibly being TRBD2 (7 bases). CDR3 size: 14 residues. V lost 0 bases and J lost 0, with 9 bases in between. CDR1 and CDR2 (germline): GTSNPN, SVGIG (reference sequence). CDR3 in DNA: TGTGCCTGGAGTGTAGGGGGGGGCTCCTACGAGCAGTACTTC. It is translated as CAWSVGGGSYEQYF.

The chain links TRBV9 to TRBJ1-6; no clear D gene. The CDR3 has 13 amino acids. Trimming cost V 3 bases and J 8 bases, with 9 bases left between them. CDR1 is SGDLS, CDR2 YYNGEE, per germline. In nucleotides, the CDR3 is TGTGCCAGCAGCGAATACCTTTATTCACCCCTCCACTTT. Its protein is CASSEYLYSPLHF.

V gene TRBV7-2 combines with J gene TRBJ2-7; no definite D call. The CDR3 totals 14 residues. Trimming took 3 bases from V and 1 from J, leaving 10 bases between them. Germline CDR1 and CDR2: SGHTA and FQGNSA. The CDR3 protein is CASSLAASSYEQYF. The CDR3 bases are TGTGCCAGCAGCTTGGCGGCTAGTTCCTACGAGCAGTACTTC.

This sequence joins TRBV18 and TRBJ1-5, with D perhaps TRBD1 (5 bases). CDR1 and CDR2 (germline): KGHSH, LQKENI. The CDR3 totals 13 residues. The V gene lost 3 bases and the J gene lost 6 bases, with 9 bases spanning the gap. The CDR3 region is CASSPAGPQPQHF. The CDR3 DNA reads TGTGCCAGCTCACCTGCAGGGCCTCAGCCCCAGCATTTT.

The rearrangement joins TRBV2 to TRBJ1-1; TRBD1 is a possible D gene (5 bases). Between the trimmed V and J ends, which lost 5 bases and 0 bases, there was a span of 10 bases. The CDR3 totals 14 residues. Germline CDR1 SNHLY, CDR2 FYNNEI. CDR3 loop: CASSYRSMNTEAFF. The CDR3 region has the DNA TGTGCCAGCAGTTACAGGAGCATGAACACTGAAGCTTTCTTT.

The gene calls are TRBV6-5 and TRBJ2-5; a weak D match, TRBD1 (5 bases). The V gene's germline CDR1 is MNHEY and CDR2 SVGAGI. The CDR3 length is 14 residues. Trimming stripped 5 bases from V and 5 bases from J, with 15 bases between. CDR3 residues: CASSLLWGVETQYF. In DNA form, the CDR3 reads TGTGCCAGCAGTCTCCTTTGGGGCGTGGAGACCCAGTACTTC.

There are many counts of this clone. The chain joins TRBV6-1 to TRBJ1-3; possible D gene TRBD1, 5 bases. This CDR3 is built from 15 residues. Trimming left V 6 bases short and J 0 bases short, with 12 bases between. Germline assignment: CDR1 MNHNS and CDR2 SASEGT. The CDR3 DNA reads TGTGCCAGCAGCCGGGACCCAAGCTCTGGAAACACCATATATTTT. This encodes CASSRDPSSGNTIYF.

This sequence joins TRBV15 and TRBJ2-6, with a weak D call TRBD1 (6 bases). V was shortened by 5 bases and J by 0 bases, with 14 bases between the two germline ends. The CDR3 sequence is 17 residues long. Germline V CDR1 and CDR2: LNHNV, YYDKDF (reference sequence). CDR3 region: CATSPWTAVSGANVLTF. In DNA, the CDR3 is TGTGCCACCAGCCCCTGGACAGCGGTCTCTGGGGCCAACGTCCTGACTTTC.

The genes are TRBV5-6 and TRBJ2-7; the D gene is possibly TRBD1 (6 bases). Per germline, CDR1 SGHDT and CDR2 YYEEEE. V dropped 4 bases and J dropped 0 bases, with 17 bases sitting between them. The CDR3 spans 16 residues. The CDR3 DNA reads TGTGCCAGCAGCCCTCTCCAGGGGCGGACCTCCTACGAGCAGTACTTC. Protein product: CASSPLQGRTSYEQYF. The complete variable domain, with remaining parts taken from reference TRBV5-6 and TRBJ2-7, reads DAGVTQSPTHLIKTRGQQVTLRCSPKSGHDTVSWYQQALGQGPQFIFQYYEEEERQRGNFPDRFSGHQFPNYSSELNVNALLLGDSALYLCASSPLQGRTSYEQYFGPGTRLTVT.

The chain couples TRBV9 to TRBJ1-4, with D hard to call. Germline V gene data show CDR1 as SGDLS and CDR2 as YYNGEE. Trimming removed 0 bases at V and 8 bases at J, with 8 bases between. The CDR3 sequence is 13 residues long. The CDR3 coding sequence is TGTGCCAGCAGCGTAGAAAGTACAGAAAAACTGTTTTTT. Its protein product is CASSVESTEKLFF.

The CDR3 loop reads CASSPGLAGGSGELFF. The CDR3, as DNA: TGTGCCAGCAGCCCGGGACTAGCCGGAGGATCCGGGGAGCTGTTTTTT. The genes are TRBV7-3 and TRBJ2-2, with TRBD2 matching 9 bases. The junction had 10 bases not matched to a gene; V was cut back by 5 bases and J by 6 bases. The CDR3 extends over 16 amino acids. Germline V gives CDR1 SGHTA, CDR2 FQGTGA.

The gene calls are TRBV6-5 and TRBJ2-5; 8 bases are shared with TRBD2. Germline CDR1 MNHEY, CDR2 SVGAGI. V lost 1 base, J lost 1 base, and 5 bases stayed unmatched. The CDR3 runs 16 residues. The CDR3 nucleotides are TGTGCCAGCAGTTACTTGGCGGCGGGAGGCCAAGAGACCCAGTACTTC. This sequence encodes CASSYLAAGGQETQYF.

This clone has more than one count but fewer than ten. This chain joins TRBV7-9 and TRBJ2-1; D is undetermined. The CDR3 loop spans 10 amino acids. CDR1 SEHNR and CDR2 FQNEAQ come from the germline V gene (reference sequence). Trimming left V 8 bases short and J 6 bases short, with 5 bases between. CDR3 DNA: TGTGCCAGCGAGTTCAATGAGCAGTTCTTC. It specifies CASEFNEQFF.

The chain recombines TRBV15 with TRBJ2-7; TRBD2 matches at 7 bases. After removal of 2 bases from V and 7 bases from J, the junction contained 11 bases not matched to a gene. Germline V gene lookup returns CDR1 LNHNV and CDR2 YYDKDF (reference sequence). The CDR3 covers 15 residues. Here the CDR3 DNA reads TGTGCCACCAGCAGATCAGCGGGACGGAAGATTGAGCAGTACTTC. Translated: CATSRSAGRKIEQYF. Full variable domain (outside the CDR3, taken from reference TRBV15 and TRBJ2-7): DAMVIQNPRYQVTQFGKPVTLSCSQTLNHNVMYWYQQKSSQAPKLLFHYYDKDFNNEADTPDNFQSRRPNTSFCFLDIRSPGLGDTAMYLCATSRSAGRKIEQYFGPGTRLTVT.

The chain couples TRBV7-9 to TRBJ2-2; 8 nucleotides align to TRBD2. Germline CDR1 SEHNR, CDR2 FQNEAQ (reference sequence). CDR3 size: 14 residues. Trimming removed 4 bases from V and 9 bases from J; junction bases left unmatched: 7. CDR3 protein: CASSSSLAGWELFF. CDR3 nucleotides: TGTGCCAGCAGCTCATCCTTAGCGGGGTGGGAGCTGTTTTTT.

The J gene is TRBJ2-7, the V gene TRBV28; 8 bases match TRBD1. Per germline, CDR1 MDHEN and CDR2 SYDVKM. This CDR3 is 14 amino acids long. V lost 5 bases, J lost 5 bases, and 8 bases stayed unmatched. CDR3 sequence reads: CASSLTGTGDEQYF. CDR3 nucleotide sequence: TGTGCCAGCAGTCTGACCGGGACAGGCGACGAGCAGTACTTC. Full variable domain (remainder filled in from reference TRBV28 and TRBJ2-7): DVKVTQSSRYLVKRTGEKVFLECVQDMDHENMFWYRQDPGLGLRLIYFSYDVKMKEKGDIPEGYSVSREKKERFSLILESASTNQTSMYLCASSLTGTGDEQYFGPGTRLTVT.

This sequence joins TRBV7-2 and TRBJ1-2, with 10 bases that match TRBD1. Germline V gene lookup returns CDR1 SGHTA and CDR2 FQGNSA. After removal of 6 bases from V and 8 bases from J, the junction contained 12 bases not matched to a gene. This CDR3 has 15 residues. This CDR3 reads CASRSQTGTGEGYTF. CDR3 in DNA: TGTGCCAGCAGGTCACAGACCGGGACAGGGGAGGGCTACACCTTC.

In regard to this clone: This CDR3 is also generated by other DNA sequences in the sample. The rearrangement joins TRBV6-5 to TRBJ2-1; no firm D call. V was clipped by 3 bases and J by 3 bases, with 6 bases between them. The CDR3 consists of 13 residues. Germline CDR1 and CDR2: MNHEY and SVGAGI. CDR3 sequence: CASSYGRYNEQFF. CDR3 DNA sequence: TGTGCCAGCAGTTATGGCCGCTACAATGAGCAGTTCTTC.